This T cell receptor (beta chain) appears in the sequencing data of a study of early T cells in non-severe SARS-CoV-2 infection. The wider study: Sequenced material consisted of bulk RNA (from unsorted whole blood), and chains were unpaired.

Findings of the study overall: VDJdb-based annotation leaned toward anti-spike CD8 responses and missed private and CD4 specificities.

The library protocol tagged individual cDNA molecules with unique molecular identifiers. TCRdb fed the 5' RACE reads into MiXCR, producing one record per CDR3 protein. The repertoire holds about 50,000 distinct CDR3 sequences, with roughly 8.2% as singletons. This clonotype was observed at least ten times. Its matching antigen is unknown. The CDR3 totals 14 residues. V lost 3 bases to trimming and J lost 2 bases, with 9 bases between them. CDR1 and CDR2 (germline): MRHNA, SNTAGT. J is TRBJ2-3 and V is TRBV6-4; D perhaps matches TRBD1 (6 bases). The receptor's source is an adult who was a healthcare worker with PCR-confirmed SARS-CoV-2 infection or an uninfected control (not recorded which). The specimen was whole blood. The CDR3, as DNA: TGTGCCAGCAGTGAAGGGGGAACCACAGATACGCAGTATTTT. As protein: CASSEGGTTDTQYF.